What follows are 16 T cell receptor beta chains derived from one specimen sequenced in a study of CD8 T cells in ankylosing spondylitis. TCRdb analysed the 5' RACE reads with MiXCR anew, one entry per CDR3 protein. This table has 190,000 or so distinct CDR3 sequences, 10% to 15% appearing once. The specimen was blood, either unsorted or a sorted T cell fraction (not recorded which). These receptors came from a male donor with ankylosing spondylitis or in good health (not recorded which).

This chain joins TRBV6-1 and TRBJ2-7; no clear D gene. Germline loops: CDR1 MNHNS, CDR2 SASEGT. V lost 0 bases and J lost 0, with 9 bases in between. The CDR3 runs to 15 residues. The CDR3 here is CASSEAASSSYEQYF. The CDR3, as DNA: TGTGCCAGCAGTGAAGCAGCCAGCAGCTCCTACGAGCAGTACTTC.

This clonotype was seen a few times. The chain has TRBV12-3 or TRBV12-4 and TRBJ1-1, with a possible D match to TRBD1 (5 bases). The CDR3 length is 15 residues. V was clipped by 1 base and J by 6 bases, with 15 bases between them. As DNA, the CDR3 is TGTGCCAGCAGTTTAGAAGGGGTCCGGGACGCTGAAGCTTTCTTT. This codes for CASSLEGVRDAEAFF.

The sample holds a few counts of this clonotype. The chain combines TRBV2 with TRBJ2-5; tentative D call: TRBD1 (6 bases). Trimming took off 0 bases at V and 2 bases at J, with 19 bases between the two ends. Looked up from germline, CDR1 is SNHLY and CDR2 is FYNNEI. This CDR3 contains 18 residues. The CDR3 loop is CASSEAAGVALVQETQYF. The CDR3 region has the DNA TGTGCCAGCAGTGAAGCCGCAGGGGTAGCGCTAGTTCAAGAGACCCAGTACTTC.

This clonotype was counted a few times. The chain is built from TRBV5-6 and TRBJ2-3, with 7 bases lining up with TRBD2. The ends lost 4 bases at V and 6 bases at J; junction bases unmatched: 11. CDR1 is SGHDT, CDR2 YYEEEE, per germline. The CDR3 is made up of 15 amino acids. CDR3 sequence: CASSLIEGGPDTQYF. The CDR3 DNA reads TGTGCCAGCAGCCTCATTGAGGGAGGGCCGGATACGCAGTATTTT.

This clonotype was observed a handful of times. The rearrangement links TRBV18 to TRBJ2-5, with D possibly TRBD2 on 5 matching bases. The germline gives CDR1 KGHSH, CDR2 LQKENI. Trimming shortened V by 3 bases and J by 3 bases, and 14 bases separated the two germline ends. CDR3 size: 15 residues. CDR3 nucleotides: TGTGCCAGCTCACCCTCCGGGGAAAGTAAAGAGACCCAGTACTTC. It yields the protein CASSPSGESKETQYF.

Only a few counts were recorded for this clonotype. V gene TRBV7-9 combines with J gene TRBJ2-3; 7 nucleotides match TRBD1. The junction had 10 bases not matched to a gene; V was cut back by 4 bases and J by 6 bases. Germline V gene sequence: CDR1 SEHNR, CDR2 FQNEAQ (reference sequence). This CDR3 is 15 amino acids long. CDR3 DNA: TGTGCCAGCAGCTCCGAACTAGGACAGGAGGATACGCAGTATTTT. Protein: CASSSELGQEDTQYF.

CDR3 protein: CASSLDTSSYEQYF. CDR3 bases: TGTGCCAGCAGCTTAGACACCTCCTCCTACGAGCAGTACTTC. The chain uses TRBV11-2 and TRBJ2-7, with no clear D. The length of the CDR3 is 14 residues. The V end was cut by 0 bases, the J end by 0 bases, with 6 bases between. Looked up from germline, CDR1 is SGHAT and CDR2 is FQNNGV. Full variable domain (remainder filled in from reference TRBV11-2 and TRBJ2-7): EAGVAQSPRYKIIEKRQSVAFWCNPISGHATLYWYQQILGQGPKLLIQFQNNGVVDDSQLPKDRFSAERLKGVDSTLKIQPAKLEDSAVYLCASSLDTSSYEQYFGPGTRLTVT.

This clonotype was recorded a few times. V and J are TRBV6-1 and TRBJ2-7; D not resolved. V was pared by 6 bases and J by 5 bases, with 14 bases between. There are 13 residues in the CDR3. Looked up from germline, CDR1 is MNHNS and CDR2 is SASEGT. This chain's CDR3 is CASSPVSAHEQYF. The CDR3 bases are TGTGCCAGCAGCCCAGTAAGCGCCCACGAGCAGTACTTC.

This chain joins TRBV7-9 and TRBJ2-1; 8 bases line up with TRBD2. The CDR3 has 15 amino acids. V lost 6 bases, J lost 3 bases, and 7 bases stayed unmatched. Germline CDR1 reads SEHNR; CDR2 reads FQNEAQ (reference sequence). This CDR3 is CASRVSGALYNEQFF. CDR3 DNA sequence: TGTGCCAGCAGGGTTAGCGGGGCCCTCTACAATGAGCAGTTCTTC. Together with reference TRBV7-9 and TRBJ2-1, the CDR3 gives the full variable domain: DTGVSQNPRHKITKRGQNVTFRCDPISEHNRLYWYRQTLGQGPEFLTYFQNEAQLEKSRLLSDRFSAERPKGSFSTLEIQRTEQGDSAMYLCASRVSGALYNEQFFGPGTRLTVL.

The rearrangement joins TRBV29-1 to TRBJ2-1; 13 nucleotides line up with TRBD2. V was clipped by 3 bases and J by 4 bases; unmatched bases: 3. Germline CDR1 and CDR2: SQVTM and ANQGSEA. The length of the CDR3 is 15 residues. CDR3 sequence: CSVEGTSGTYNEQFF. The CDR3 DNA follows: TGCAGCGTTGAGGGGACTAGCGGGACATACAATGAGCAGTTCTTC.

The chain combines TRBV20-1 with TRBJ2-7; a weak D match, TRBD2 (6 bases). The germline CDR1 and CDR2 sequences are DFQATT and SNEGSKA (reference sequence). CDR3 size: 15 residues. V lost 3 bases, J lost 7 bases, and 22 bases lay in between. CDR3 amino acids: CSASTRDSAVGEQYF. CDR3 nucleotide sequence: TGCAGTGCTAGCACCCGGGACTCCGCGGTGGGGGAGCAGTACTTC.

This clonotype was seen a handful of times. The chain has TRBV2 and TRBJ2-3, with D possibly being TRBD1 (5 bases). Trimming left V 2 bases short and J 5 bases short, with 11 bases between. The length of the CDR3 is 14 residues. The V gene's germline CDR1 is SNHLY and CDR2 FYNNEI. The CDR3 bases are TGTGCCAGCAGTGAATCTGGGGCTGGAGATACGCAGTATTTT. Protein sequence: CASSESGAGDTQYF.

This clonotype came up a few times. At one end, the junction sequence differs from germline, possibly due to a read error. The chain combines TRBV11-2 with TRBJ2-7, with TRBD2 matching over 7 bases. CDR3 length: 14 residues. CDR1 and CDR2 (germline): SGHAT, FQNNGV. CDR3 amino acids: CASTLNGLAYEQYF. The CDR3 DNA reads as TGTGCCAGCACCTTAAATGGACTAGCCTACGAGCAGTACTTC.

In its sample, this clonotype was seen a few times. The chain employs TRBV7-6 and TRBJ2-7, with 7 bases that match TRBD2. The germline V gene has CDR1 SGHVS and CDR2 FNYEAQ. J gave up 3 bases and V 5 bases, and 16 bases lay outside the gene matches. This CDR3 has 17 amino acids. CDR3 DNA sequence: TGTGCCAGCAGCCGACCGGGGGGTGTGGGTGGAGTCTACGAGCAGTACTTC. It translates to CASSRPGGVGGVYEQYF.

There are many counts of this clonotype. The chain combines TRBV12-3 or TRBV12-4 with TRBJ2-1, with 15 bases lining up with TRBD2. The V segment lost 5 bases and the J segment 2 bases; nucleotides outside the gene matches: 1. CDR3 length: 16 residues. CDR3 sequence: CASSGLAGGPYNEQFF. The CDR3 nucleotides read TGTGCCAGCAGTGGACTAGCGGGAGGGCCCTACAATGAGCAGTTCTTC.

Only a few counts were recorded for this clonotype. CDR3 region: CASSSSSEGNEQFF. The CDR3 DNA is TGCGCCAGCAGCTCGTCGTCTGAAGGCAATGAGCAGTTCTTC. This sequence joins TRBV5-1 and TRBJ2-1; no clear D gene. Per germline, CDR1 SGHRS and CDR2 YFSETQ. The V and J ends lost 3 bases and 6 bases respectively, with 13 bases between them. The CDR3 is 14 residues long.